This TCR beta chain was profiled in a study of T cells in Graves' hyperthyroidism and ophthalmopathy. TCR beta CDR3 regions were amplified from RNA. First-round RT-PCR of the TCR CDR3 relied on the HTBI primer set. One entry per CDR3 protein results from TCRdb running MiXCR on the multiplex PCR reads. Here the sample spans about 560,000 distinct CDR3 sequences, roughly 17% being singletons. Whole-study results and caveats: Most thyroid clonotypes that were expanded above 0.001 also turned up in blood. By a 13 V-J model, ophthalmopathy was set apart from stable hyperthyroidism.

The V gene end was trimmed by 6 bases and the J gene end by 2 bases; junction bases not matched to a gene: 9. Germline-derived CDR1 and CDR2 are MNHEY and SVGEGT. The CDR3 totals 15 residues. As to this clonotype: What it binds is unknown.

Patients aged 18 to 65 had newly diagnosed hyperthyroidism of under 2 months' duration. Patients having uncontrolled infection, another autoimmune disease, pregnancy or lactation were not included. The sequencing sample was made of blood. The TCR comes from a woman under 30 with Graves' hyperthyroidism. The rearrangement uses TRBV6-2 or TRBV6-3 and TRBJ2-7; 8 nucleotides match TRBD2. The CDR3 protein is CASRPPRAGAYEQYF. The CDR3, as DNA: TGTGCCAGCAGGCCCCCGAGAGCGGGGGCCTACGAGCAGTACTTC.